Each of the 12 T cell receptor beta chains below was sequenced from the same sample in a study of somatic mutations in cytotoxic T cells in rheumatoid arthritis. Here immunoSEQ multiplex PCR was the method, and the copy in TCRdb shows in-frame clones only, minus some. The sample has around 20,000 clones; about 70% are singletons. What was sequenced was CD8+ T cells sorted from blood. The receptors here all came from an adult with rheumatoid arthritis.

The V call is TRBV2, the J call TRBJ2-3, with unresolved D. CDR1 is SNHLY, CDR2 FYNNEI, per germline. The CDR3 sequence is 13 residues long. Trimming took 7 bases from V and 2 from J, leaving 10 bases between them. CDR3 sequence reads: CASNSDYTDTQYF. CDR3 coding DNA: TGTGCCAGCAATTCAGATTACACAGATACGCAGTATTTT.

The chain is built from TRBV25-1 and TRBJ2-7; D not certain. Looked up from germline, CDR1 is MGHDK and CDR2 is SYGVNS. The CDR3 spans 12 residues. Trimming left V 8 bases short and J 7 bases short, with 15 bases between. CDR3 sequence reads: CASEETLGEQYF. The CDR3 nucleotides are TGTGCCAGCGAAGAGACGCTGGGGGAGCAGTACTTC.

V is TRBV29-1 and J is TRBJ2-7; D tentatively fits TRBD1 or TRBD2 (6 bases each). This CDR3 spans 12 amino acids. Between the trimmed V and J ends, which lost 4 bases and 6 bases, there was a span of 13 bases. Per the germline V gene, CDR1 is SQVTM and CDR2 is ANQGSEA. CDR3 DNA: TGCAGCGTTGGGGGGGCAGGGGCCGAGCAGTACTTC. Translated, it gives CSVGGAGAEQYF.

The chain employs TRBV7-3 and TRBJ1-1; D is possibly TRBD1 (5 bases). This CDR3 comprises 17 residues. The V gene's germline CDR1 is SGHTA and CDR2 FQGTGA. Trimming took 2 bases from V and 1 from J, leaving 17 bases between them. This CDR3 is CASSLSTSGLSNTEAFF. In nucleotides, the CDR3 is TGTGCCAGCAGCTTATCCACTTCGGGACTTTCGAACACTGAAGCTTTCTTT.

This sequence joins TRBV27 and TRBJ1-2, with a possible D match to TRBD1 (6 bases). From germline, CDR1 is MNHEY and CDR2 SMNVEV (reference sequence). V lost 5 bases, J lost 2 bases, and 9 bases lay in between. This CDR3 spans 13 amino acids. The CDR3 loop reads CASSQDRNYGYTF. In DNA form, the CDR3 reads TGTGCCAGCAGTCAAGACAGGAACTATGGCTACACCTTC.

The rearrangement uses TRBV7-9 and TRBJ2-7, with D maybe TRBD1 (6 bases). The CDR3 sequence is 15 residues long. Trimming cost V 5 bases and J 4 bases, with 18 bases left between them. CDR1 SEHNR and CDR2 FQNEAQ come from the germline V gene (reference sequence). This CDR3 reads CASSHPRQAPYEQYF. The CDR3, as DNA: TGTGCCAGCAGCCACCCCAGACAGGCGCCATACGAGCAGTACTTC.

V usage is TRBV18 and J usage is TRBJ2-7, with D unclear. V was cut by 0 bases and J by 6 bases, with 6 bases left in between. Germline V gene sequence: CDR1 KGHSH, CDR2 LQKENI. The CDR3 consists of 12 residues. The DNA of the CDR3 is TGTGCCAGCTCACCACCGGGCTCCGAGCAGTACTTC. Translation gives CASSPPGSEQYF. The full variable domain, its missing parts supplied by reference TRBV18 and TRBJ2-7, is NAGVMQNPRHLVRRRGQEARLRCSPMKGHSHVYWYRQLPEEGLKFMVYLQKENIIDESGMPKERFSAEFPKEGPSILRIQQVVRGDSAAYFCASSPPGSEQYFGPGTRLTVT.

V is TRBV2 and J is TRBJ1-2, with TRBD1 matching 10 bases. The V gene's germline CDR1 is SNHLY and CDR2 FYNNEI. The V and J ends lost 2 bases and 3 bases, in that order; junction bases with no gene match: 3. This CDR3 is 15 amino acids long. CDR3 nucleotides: TGTGCCAGCAGTGAAATGACAGGGGGCGACTATGGCTACACCTTC. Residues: CASSEMTGGDYGYTF.

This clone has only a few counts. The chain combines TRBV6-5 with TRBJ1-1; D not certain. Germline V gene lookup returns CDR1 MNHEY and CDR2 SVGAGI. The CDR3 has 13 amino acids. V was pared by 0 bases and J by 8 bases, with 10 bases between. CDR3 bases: TGTGCCAGCAGTTACTCGGCGCGGACGGAAGCTTTCTTT. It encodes CASSYSARTEAFF.

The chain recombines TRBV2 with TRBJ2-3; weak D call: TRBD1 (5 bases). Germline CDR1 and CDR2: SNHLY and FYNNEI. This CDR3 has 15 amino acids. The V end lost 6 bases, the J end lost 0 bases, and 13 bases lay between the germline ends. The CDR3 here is CASSRDVSSTDTQYF. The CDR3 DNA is TGTGCCAGCAGCAGGGATGTCAGTAGCACAGATACGCAGTATTTT.

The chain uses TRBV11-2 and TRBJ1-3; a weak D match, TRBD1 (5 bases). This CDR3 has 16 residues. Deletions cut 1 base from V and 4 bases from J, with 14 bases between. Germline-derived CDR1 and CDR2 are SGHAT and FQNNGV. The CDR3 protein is CASSLGGPKGGNTIYF. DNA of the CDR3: TGTGCCAGCAGCTTAGGCGGCCCAAAGGGGGGAAACACCATATATTTT.

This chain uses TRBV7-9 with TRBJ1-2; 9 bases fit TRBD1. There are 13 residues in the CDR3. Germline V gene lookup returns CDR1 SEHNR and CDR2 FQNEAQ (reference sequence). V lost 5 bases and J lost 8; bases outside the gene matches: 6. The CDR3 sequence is CASSLGTGRGYTF. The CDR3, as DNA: TGTGCCAGCAGCCTTGGGACAGGGCGGGGCTACACCTTC.